The entry below describes one TCR beta chain. Its antigen remains unknown. The sample comes from a study of cytomegalovirus exposure and HLA in healthy donors. Study-level results: The majority of TCR sequences were rare, yet some public TCRs appeared in many donors. In all likelihood, a cluster of highly shared sequence variants was a sequencing artifact. The study recorded some 160 TCR beta chains that were cytomegalovirus-associated.

Participants comprised healthy donors of bone marrow. The CDR3 length is 13 residues. Per the germline V gene, CDR1 is GTSNPN and CDR2 is SVGIG (reference sequence). V dropped 7 bases and J dropped 2; count of bases not matched to a gene: 5. The PCR contained 60 Vbeta and 13 Jbeta primers. Libraries were prepared by immunoSEQ multiplex PCR; TCRdb keeps only in-frame clonotypes and omits some of them. In the table there are approximately 80,000 clones, 73% of which are singletons. The gene calls are TRBV30 and TRBJ1-3; 7 nucleotides align to TRBD1. The sequenced material came from PBMCs. The TCR was taken from a woman aged 40 to 55 in good health and CMV-seropositive. CDR3 nucleotide sequence: TGTGCCTACCTCGGGACAGCTGGAAACACCATATATTTT. Translation gives CAYLGTAGNTIYF.